The 17 T cell receptor beta chains reported below all come from one sample, sequenced in a study of shared clonotypes between healthy human individuals (dated by TCRdb to the early 2020s). To prepare the library, the immunoSEQ multiplex PCR assay was applied. TCRdb mirrors the immuneACCESS table, restricted to in-frame sequences. Some clones are absent from its copies; in checked studies, under half trace to an unresolved V gene, and the reason for the others is unknown. This sample has 1.6 million or so clones in its table, and approximately 97% of those were observed once. The top ten clones comprise roughly 1.2% of the sample. The sample was naive CD4+ T cells sorted from blood. In light of the paper, this sample's cell subset or site label describes: CD45RA+ positively selected. The origin of the receptors is a man aged 25 to 40 in good health.

This chain uses TRBV6-4 with TRBJ2-7; 12 nucleotides agree with TRBD1. Germline-derived CDR1 and CDR2 are MRHNA and SNTAGT. With 8 bases clipped from V and 2 bases from J, the junction kept 10 bases outside the gene matches. The CDR3 length is 16 residues. This chain's CDR3 is CASSPRGTGGTYEQYF. The CDR3 DNA reads TGTGCCAGCTCCCCCCGGGGGACAGGGGGCACCTACGAGCAGTACTTC.

This clone has a single count. The rearrangement links TRBV11-2 to TRBJ1-1; D remains ambiguous. The V gene's germline CDR1 is SGHAT and CDR2 FQNNGV. This CDR3 is 13 amino acids long. Between the trimmed V and J ends, which lost 6 bases and 1 base, there was a span of 9 bases. In nucleotides, the CDR3 is TGTGCCAGCAGAGTACAGCCGAACACTGAAGCTTTCTTT. Translation: CASRVQPNTEAFF.

V gene TRBV27 combines with J gene TRBJ2-3; the D is unclear. Germline V gene sequence: CDR1 MNHEY, CDR2 SMNVEV (reference sequence). V dropped 0 bases and J dropped 0 bases, with 7 bases sitting between them. The CDR3 covers 15 residues. The CDR3 DNA sequence: TGTGCCAGCAGTTTATCGTGGTCTAGCACAGATACGCAGTATTTT. This encodes CASSLSWSSTDTQYF.

The chain uses TRBV9 and TRBJ1-2, with 9 bases identical to TRBD1. The CDR3 spans 15 residues. V was pared by 3 bases and J by 4 bases, with 7 bases of the junction left unmatched. CDR1 and CDR2 (germline): SGDLS, YYNGEE. CDR3 amino acids: CASSATGGLPYGYTF. In DNA, the CDR3 is TGTGCCAGCAGCGCCACAGGGGGCTTGCCCTATGGCTACACCTTC.

Details on this clone: This specimen includes other DNA sequences encoding the same CDR3. This chain uses TRBV9 with TRBJ2-2, with no clear D. The CDR3 extends over 15 amino acids. Germline V gene lookup returns CDR1 SGDLS and CDR2 YYNGEE. Trimming pared 0 bases from V and 2 bases from J, leaving 8 bases between. CDR3 DNA: TGTGCCAGCAGCGTAGTGACGGGTAACACCGGGGAGCTGTTTTTT. Protein product: CASSVVTGNTGELFF. Full variable domain (rest looked up from reference TRBV9 and TRBJ2-2): DSGVTQTPKHLITATGQRVTLRCSPRSGDLSVYWYQQSLDQGLQFLIQYYNGEERAKGNILERFSAQQFPDLHSELNLSSLELGDSALYFCASSVVTGNTGELFFGEGSRLTVL.

The chain is built from TRBV28 and TRBJ2-3, with 7 bases aligning to TRBD1. Germline CDR1 MDHEN, CDR2 SYDVKM. This CDR3 is built from 15 residues. J lost 1 base, V lost 2 bases, and 3 bases had no gene match. The CDR3: CASSLGGQGTDTQYF. The CDR3 bases are TGTGCCAGCAGTTTAGGCGGACAGGGCACAGATACGCAGTATTTT. The full variable domain, completed using reference TRBV28 and TRBJ2-3, is DVKVTQSSRYLVKRTGEKVFLECVQDMDHENMFWYRQDPGLGLRLIYFSYDVKMKEKGDIPEGYSVSREKKERFSLILESASTNQTSMYLCASSLGGQGTDTQYFGPGTRLTVL.

The rearrangement links TRBV27 to TRBJ2-7, with a weak D call TRBD1 (6 bases). The CDR3 totals 16 residues. Germline V gene lookup returns CDR1 MNHEY and CDR2 SMNVEV (reference sequence). V was clipped by 6 bases and J by 3 bases, with 21 bases between them. The CDR3 loop reads CASSSLLRTADYEQYF. DNA for the CDR3: TGTGCCAGCAGCTCCCTGCTACGGACAGCCGACTACGAGCAGTACTTC.

CDR3 residues: CASSQDTRREQYF. CDR3 DNA sequence: TGCGCCAGCAGCCAAGACACGCGGAGGGAGCAGTACTTC. This chain connects TRBV4-1 to TRBJ2-7; possible D gene TRBD2, 5 bases. Germline assignment: CDR1 MGHRA and CDR2 YSYEKL. V lost 0 bases and J 7 bases, leaving 10 bases between the germline ends. The CDR3 is made up of 13 amino acids.

This chain joins TRBV2 and TRBJ1-1; possible D gene TRBD1, 5 bases. The V gene lost 0 bases and the J gene lost 3 bases, with 11 bases spanning the gap. The CDR3 spans 15 residues. Germline CDR1 reads SNHLY; CDR2 reads FYNNEI. The CDR3 DNA follows: TGTGCCAGCAGTGAAGCAGGGACTTCGGACACTGAAGCTTTCTTT. It translates to CASSEAGTSDTEAFF.

A single count supports this clone. The sample carries other DNA sequences with the same CDR3. The gene calls are TRBV18 and TRBJ1-4, with TRBD1 as a possible D gene (6 bases). From germline, CDR1 is KGHSH and CDR2 LQKENI. Deletions cut 3 bases from V and 0 bases from J, with 8 bases between. This CDR3 has 15 amino acids. CDR3 in DNA: TGTGCCAGCTCACCCCGGACAGCAACTAATGAAAAACTGTTTTTT. Translation gives CASSPRTATNEKLFF.

CDR3 amino acids: CASSPNTGSSYEQYF. As DNA, the CDR3 is TGTGCCAGCTCACCCAACACCGGGTCGTCCTACGAGCAGTACTTC. The J gene is TRBJ2-7, the V gene TRBV18; D remains unclear. V shed 3 bases and J shed 1 base, with 13 bases lying between them. CDR1 and CDR2 (germline): KGHSH, LQKENI. This CDR3 region has 15 residues.

The CDR3 loop is CASSPRPLRGGYYNEQFF. CDR3 coding DNA: TGTGCCAGCTCACCACGCCCCCTGAGGGGGGGCTATTACAATGAGCAGTTCTTC. The V and J genes are TRBV18 and TRBJ2-1, with a weak D call TRBD2 (7 bases). Germline lookup yields CDR1 KGHSH and CDR2 LQKENI. The CDR3 has 18 amino acids. Trimming took off 1 base at V and 4 bases at J, with 20 bases between the two ends.

The rearrangement links TRBV30 to TRBJ2-1; perhaps TRBD2 as D (5 bases). Between the trimmed V and J ends, which lost 0 bases and 6 bases, there was a span of 15 bases. Germline CDR1 GTSNPN, CDR2 SVGIG (reference sequence). The CDR3 has 15 residues. The CDR3 region is CAWSVLRLRGNEQFF. DNA for the CDR3: TGTGCCTGGAGTGTACTTCGGCTTCGGGGCAATGAGCAGTTCTTC.

The V gene is TRBV4-1, the J gene TRBJ2-7; tentatively, D is TRBD2 (6 bases). The CDR3 has 15 residues. CDR1 and CDR2 from the germline V gene are MGHRA and YSYEKL. V was trimmed by 5 bases and J by 0 bases, leaving 14 bases between them. CDR3 residues: CASSTGVFNSYEQYF. The CDR3 coding sequence is TGCGCCAGCAGCACGGGAGTATTTAACTCCTACGAGCAGTACTTC.

The rearrangement joins TRBV14 to TRBJ2-5, with TRBD2 as a possible D gene (7 bases). The CDR3 is 16 residues long. Germline lookup yields CDR1 SGHDN and CDR2 FVKESK. Trimming pared 4 bases from V and 5 bases from J, leaving 20 bases between. CDR3 DNA: TGTGCCAGCAGCCCGGGACAACACGAAGCGGGGGAGACCCAGTACTTC. Protein sequence: CASSPGQHEAGETQYF.

In this sample, this clone turned up once. The gene calls are TRBV6-1 and TRBJ2-1, with 9 bases matching TRBD2. V dropped 4 bases and J dropped 4; count of bases not matched to a gene: 8. The CDR3 loop spans 16 amino acids. The germline V gene has CDR1 MNHNS and CDR2 SASEGT. CDR3 in DNA: TGTGCCAGCAGTGGGTACCTAGCGGGAACGTACAATGAGCAGTTCTTC. Translation gives CASSGYLAGTYNEQFF.

The rearrangement uses TRBV25-1 and TRBJ2-3, with unresolved D. V lost 6 bases to trimming and J lost 2 bases, with 6 bases between them. Germline values: CDR1 MGHDK, CDR2 SYGVNS. This CDR3 contains 12 residues. The CDR3 is CASRDLTDTQYF. CDR3 coding DNA: TGTGCCAGCAGAGACCTCACAGATACGCAGTATTTT.